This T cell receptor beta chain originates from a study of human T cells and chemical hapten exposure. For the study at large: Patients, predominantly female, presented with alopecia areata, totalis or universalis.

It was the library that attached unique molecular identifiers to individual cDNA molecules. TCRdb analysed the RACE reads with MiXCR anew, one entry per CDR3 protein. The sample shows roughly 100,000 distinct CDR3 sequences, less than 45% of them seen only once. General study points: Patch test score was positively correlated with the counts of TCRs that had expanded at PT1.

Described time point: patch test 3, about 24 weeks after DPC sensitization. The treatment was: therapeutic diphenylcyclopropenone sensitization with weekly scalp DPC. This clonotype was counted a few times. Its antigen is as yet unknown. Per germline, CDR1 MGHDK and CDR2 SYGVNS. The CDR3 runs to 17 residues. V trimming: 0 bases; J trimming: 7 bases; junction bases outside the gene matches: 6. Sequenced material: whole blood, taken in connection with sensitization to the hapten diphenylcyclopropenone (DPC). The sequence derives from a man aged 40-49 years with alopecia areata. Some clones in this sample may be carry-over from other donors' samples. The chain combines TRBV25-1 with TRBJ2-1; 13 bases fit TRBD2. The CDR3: CASSEYVLAGGGNEQFF. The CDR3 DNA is TGTGCCAGCAGTGAATATGTACTAGCGGGAGGGGGGAATGAGCAGTTCTTC.